A selection of T cell receptor beta chains follows, all from one sample in a study of OX40 agonist ivuxolimab in advanced cancers. Measured with immunoSEQ multiplex PCR; TCRdb has only the in-frame clones, and not every one. Here the sample spans 25,000 to 35,000 clones, roughly 86% being singletons. This specimen consisted of CD4+ or CD8+ T cells sorted from blood, obtained in a trial of the OX40 agonist ivuxolimab. The origin of the receptors is an adult with an advanced solid tumor such as melanoma, head and neck, liver or kidney cancer. The conserved cysteine and the conserved F or W are not part of the CDR3 here.

>TRBV6-9|TRBJ1-2
ASSYSRAGGYGYT
>TRBV5-4|TRBJ2-1
ASSLALAGIYEQF
>TRBV2|TRBJ2-7
ASSEATDYYEQY
>TRBV4-1|TRBJ2-7
ASSHRTSGVGFYEQY
>TRBV5-1|TRBJ2-7
ASSLDLGDNEQY
>TRBV4-1|TRBJ2-7
ASSQLQGVVVEQY
>TRBV4-2|TRBJ2-1
ASSQVEGLAYNEQF
>TRBV2|TRBJ1-4
ASSPHSVGVANEKLF
>TRBV5-1|TRBJ2-1
ASSLSSFYNEQF
>TRBV9|TRBJ2-1
ASSASGGSYNEQF
>TRBV6-6|TRBJ1-1
ATWGQLLNTEAF
>TRBV5-1|TRBJ2-1
ASSLEGGGADEQF
>TRBV6-5|TRBJ2-1
ASSFKGFSYNEQF
>TRBV6-4|TRBJ1-2
ASRSRTADGYT
>TRBV5-8|TRBJ1-6
ASRQGRHIGDSSYNSPLH
>TRBV19|TRBJ1-1
ASSTYPPGLTEAF
>TRBV7-9|TRBJ2-2
ASQEGGNTGELF
>TRBV6-1|TRBJ2-1
ASSGTRLANEQF
>TRBV11-2|TRBJ2-3
ASSHAGESDTQY
>TRBV5-6|NA
ASSADSDEQY
>TRBV5-4|TRBJ2-1
ASSFRGSDNEQF
>TRBV5-4|TRBJ2-2
ASSPEGGRTGELF
>TRBV28|TRBJ1-2
ASSPSPGVHGYT
>TRBV19|TRBJ1-6
ASSIVGLNSPLH
>TRBV5-1|TRBJ2-3
ASSLEWGRGRADTQY
>TRBV7-6|TRBJ2-4
ASSLPDRGQAKNIQY
>TRBV4-1|TRBJ2-6
ASSQDPPDRGRTQSGANVLT
>TRBV5-1|TRBJ2-1
ASSLRESSYNEQF
>TRBV6-1|TRBJ2-7
ASSLGAGGHYEQY
>TRBV7-6|TRBJ2-2
ASSLASGDGNGELF
>TRBV7-9|TRBJ1-4
ASSLTGGTFENEKLF
>TRBV11-3|TRBJ2-1
ASSRPELGVEQF
>TRBV9|TRBJ1-5
ASSVGQGQNSNQPQH
>TRBV27|TRBJ2-4
ASSLSGTNIQY
>TRBV11-2|TRBJ1-2
ASSPRGVNYGYT
>TRBV27|TRBJ2-3
ASSLGQTDTQY
>TRBV7-8|TRBJ2-5
ASSQHRIGTPGETQY
>TRBV15|TRBJ1-6
ATSRDGQGVLPLH
>TRBV28|TRBJ1-1
ASSSVGQGVPEAF
>TRBV11-2|TRBJ1-1
ASSWEMNTEAF
>TRBV9|TRBJ2-5
ASSPGGETQY
>TRBV7-8|TRBJ2-7
ASSSEGTYEQY
>TRBV11-2|TRBJ1-1
ASSLDRDEAF
>TRBV27|TRBJ2-7
ASSQGLAAQY